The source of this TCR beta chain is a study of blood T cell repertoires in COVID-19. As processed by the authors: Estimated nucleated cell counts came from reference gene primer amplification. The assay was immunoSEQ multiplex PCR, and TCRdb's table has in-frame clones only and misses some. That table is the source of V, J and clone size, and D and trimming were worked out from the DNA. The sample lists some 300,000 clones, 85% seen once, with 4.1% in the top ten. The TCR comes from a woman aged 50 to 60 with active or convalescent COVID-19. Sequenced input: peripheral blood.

The CDR3 region has the DNA TGTGCCAGCAGCCCGAGCGGGAACAGGAGGGTGCCTGAAGCTTTCTTT. Encoded protein: CASSPSGNRRVPEAFF. The chain couples TRBV7-9 to TRBJ1-1; weak D call: TRBD1 (5 bases). CDR1 is SEHNR and CDR2 is FQNEAQ in the germline V gene (reference sequence). The CDR3 has 16 amino acids. Trimming pared 5 bases from V and 6 bases from J, leaving 22 bases between.